Listed here is a single T cell receptor (beta chain). Antigen specificity is unknown. This sample is drawn from a study of T-cell memory formation after mild COVID-19. Study context: The TCR clusters were mostly specific to one donor. General observations from the study: Later expanders leaned CD4+, whereas day 15 to 85 contracting clones were balanced CD4/CD8. Mainly CM and EM harbored the contracting CD4+ clones; mainly EMRA harbored the CD8+ ones.

Germline CDR1 is LNHDA and CDR2 is SQIVND (reference sequence). J gave up 4 bases and V 0 bases, and 5 bases lay outside the gene matches. The CDR3 loop spans 16 amino acids. TCR alpha and TCR beta cDNA libraries carrying sample barcodes and UMIs came from 5'RACE with constant-segment primers. TCRdb re-analysed the 5' RACE reads in MiXCR, keeping a single row per CDR3 protein. The repertoire includes a few hundred thousand distinct CDR3 sequences, roughly 8% of them detected once, and approximately 22% sits in the top ten. The chain couples TRBV19 to TRBJ2-1; the match to TRBD2 covers 8 bases. The specimen sequenced was PBMCs or a T cell subset sorted from them (not recorded which). This receptor was identified in a man aged 18 to 35 who had mild COVID-19 (a few samples of this study predate the infection). Cell type and time point are not known. CDR3: CASSIDSRGGYNEQFF. CDR3 DNA: TGTGCCAGTAGTATAGATTCCCGCGGGGGGTACAATGAGCAGTTCTTC. The whole variable domain, filled in from reference TRBV19 and TRBJ2-1, reads DGGITQSPKYLFRKEGQNVTLSCEQNLNHDAMYWYRQDPGQGLRLIYYSQIVNDFQKGDIAEGYSVSREKKESFPLTVTSAQKNPTAFYLCASSIDSRGGYNEQFFGPGTRLTVL.